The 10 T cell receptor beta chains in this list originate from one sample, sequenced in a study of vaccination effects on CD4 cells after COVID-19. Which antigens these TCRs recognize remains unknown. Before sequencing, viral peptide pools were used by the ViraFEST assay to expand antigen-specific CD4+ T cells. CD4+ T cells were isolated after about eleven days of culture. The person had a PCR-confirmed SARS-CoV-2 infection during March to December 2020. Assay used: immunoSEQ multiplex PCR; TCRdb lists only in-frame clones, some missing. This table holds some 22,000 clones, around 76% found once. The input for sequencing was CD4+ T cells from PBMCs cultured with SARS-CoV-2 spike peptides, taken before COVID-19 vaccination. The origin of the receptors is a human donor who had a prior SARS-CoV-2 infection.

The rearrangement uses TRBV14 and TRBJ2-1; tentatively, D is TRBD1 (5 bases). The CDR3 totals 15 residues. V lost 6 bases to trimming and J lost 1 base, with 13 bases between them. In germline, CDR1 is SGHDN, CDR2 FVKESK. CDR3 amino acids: CASSSRGSSYNEQFF. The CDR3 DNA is TGTGCCAGCAGTAGTAGGGGTTCTTCCTACAATGAGCAGTTCTTC.

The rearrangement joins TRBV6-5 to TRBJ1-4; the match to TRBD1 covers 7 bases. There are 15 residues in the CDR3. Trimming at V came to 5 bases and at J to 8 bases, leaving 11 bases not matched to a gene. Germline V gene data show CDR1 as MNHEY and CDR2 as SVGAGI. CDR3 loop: CASSRPSTGREKLFF. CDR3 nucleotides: TGTGCCAGCAGTCGCCCCTCGACAGGGAGAGAAAAACTGTTTTTT.

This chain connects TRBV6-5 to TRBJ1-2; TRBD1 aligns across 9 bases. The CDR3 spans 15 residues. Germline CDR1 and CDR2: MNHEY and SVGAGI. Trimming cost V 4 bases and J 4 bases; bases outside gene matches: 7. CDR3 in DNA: TGTGCCAGCAGTTCGTCGGACAGGGGTATCTATGGCTACACCTTC. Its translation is CASSSSDRGIYGYTF.

The CDR3 is CASSARDGLYNSPLHF. The CDR3 nucleotides read TGTGCCAGCAGCGCGCGGGACGGACTCTATAATTCACCCCTCCACTTT. The chain uses TRBV7-9 and TRBJ1-6; tentative D call: TRBD1 (5 bases). CDR3 length: 16 amino acids. Germline V lookup: CDR1 SEHNR, CDR2 FQNEAQ (reference sequence). The germline V and J ends were trimmed by 5 bases and 3 bases, with 14 bases remaining between them.

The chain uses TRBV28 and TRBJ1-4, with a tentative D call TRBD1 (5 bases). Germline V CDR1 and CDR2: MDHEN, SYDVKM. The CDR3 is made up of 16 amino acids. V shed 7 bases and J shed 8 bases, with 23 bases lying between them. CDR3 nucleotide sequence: TGTGCCAGCACCGAGGCTCGGGGCTCCCTTCGGGAAAAACTGTTTTTT. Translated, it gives CASTEARGSLREKLFF. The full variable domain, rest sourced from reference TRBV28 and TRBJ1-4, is DVKVTQSSRYLVKRTGEKVFLECVQDMDHENMFWYRQDPGLGLRLIYFSYDVKMKEKGDIPEGYSVSREKKERFSLILESASTNQTSMYLCASTEARGSLREKLFFGSGTQLSVL.

The CDR3 DNA reads TGTGCCATCAGTGAGCCAACTGACAGGGCGCACGAACAAGAGACCCAGTACTTC. It is translated as CAISEPTDRAHEQETQYF. This rearrangement joins TRBV10-3 to TRBJ2-5, with 7 bases identical to TRBD1. With V trimmed by 2 bases and J by 2 bases, 14 bases remained unmatched. Germline CDR1 reads ENHRY; CDR2 reads SYGVKD. The CDR3 covers 18 residues.

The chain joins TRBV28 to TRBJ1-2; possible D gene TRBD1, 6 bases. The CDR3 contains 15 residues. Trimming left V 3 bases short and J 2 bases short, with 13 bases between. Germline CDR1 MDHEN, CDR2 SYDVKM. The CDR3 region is CASSFTGTMNYGYTF. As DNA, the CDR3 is TGTGCCAGCAGTTTCACAGGGACGATGAACTATGGCTACACCTTC.

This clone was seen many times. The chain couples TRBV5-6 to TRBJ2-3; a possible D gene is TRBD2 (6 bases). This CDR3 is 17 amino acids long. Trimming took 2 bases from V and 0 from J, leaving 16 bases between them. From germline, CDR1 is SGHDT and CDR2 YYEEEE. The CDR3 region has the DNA TGTGCCAGCAGCTTTTGGGGGGTAGGCTCCAGCACAGATACGCAGTATTTT. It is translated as CASSFWGVGSSTDTQYF.

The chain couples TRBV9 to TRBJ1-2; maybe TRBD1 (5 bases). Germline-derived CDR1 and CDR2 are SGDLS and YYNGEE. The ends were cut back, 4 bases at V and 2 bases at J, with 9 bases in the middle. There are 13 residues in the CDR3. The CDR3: CASSQGVNYGYTF. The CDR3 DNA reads TGTGCCAGCAGCCAGGGAGTGAACTATGGCTACACCTTC. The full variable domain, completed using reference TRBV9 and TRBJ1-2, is DSGVTQTPKHLITATGQRVTLRCSPRSGDLSVYWYQQSLDQGLQFLIQYYNGEERAKGNILERFSAQQFPDLHSELNLSSLELGDSALYFCASSQGVNYGYTFGSGTRLTVV.

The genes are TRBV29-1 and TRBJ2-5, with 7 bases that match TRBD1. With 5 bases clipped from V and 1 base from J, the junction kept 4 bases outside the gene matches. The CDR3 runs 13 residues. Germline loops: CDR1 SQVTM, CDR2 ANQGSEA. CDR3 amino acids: CSVLGQLQETQYF. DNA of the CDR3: TGCAGCGTTCTGGGACAGCTCCAAGAGACCCAGTACTTC.